This T cell receptor (beta chain) derives from a study of T cell changes during pregnancy in multiple sclerosis. This table comes from immunoSEQ multiplex PCR, and its TCRdb copy is limited to in-frame clones, with some not included. The sample yields 95,000 to 150,000 clones, over 85% seen once. The CDR3 has 12 amino acids. Trimming removed 8 bases at V and 0 bases at J, with 7 bases between. Per germline, CDR1 MNHNS and CDR2 SASEGT. This specimen was peripheral blood, taken before pregnancy. The chain is built from TRBV6-1 and TRBJ1-1, with a tentative D call TRBD1 (6 bases). This sequence originates from a female donor with multiple sclerosis, enrolled in a pregnancy study. CDR3 sequence: CASDRMNTEAFF. CDR3 coding DNA: TGTGCCAGCGACAGGATGAACACTGAAGCTTTCTTT.